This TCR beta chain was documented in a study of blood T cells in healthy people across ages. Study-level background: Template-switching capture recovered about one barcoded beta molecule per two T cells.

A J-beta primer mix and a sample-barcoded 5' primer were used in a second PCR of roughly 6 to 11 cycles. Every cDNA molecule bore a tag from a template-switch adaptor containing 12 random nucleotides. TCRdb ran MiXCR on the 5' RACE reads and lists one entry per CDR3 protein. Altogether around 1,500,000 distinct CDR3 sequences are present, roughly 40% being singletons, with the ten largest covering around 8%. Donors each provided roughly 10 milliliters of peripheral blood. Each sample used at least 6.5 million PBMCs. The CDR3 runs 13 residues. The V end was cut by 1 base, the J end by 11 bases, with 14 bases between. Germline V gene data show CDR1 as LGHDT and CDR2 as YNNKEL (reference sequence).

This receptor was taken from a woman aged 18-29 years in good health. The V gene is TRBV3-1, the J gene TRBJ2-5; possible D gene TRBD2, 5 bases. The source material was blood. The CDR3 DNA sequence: TGTGCCAGCAGCCAAGGTGACTACAATGAGCAGTACTTC. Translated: CASSQGDYNEQYF.